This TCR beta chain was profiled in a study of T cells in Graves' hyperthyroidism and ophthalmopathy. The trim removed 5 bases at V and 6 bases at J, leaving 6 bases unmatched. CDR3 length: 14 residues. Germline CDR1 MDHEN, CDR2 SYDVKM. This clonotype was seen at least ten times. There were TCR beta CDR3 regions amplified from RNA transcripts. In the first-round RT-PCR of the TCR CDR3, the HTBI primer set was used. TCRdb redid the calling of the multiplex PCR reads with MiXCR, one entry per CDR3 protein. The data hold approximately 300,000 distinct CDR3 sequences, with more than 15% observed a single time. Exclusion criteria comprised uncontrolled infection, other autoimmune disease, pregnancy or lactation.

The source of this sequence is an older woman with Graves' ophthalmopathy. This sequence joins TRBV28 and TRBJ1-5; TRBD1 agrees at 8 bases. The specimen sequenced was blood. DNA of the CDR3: TGTGCCAGCAGTCCGCGGACAGGGCGTCAGCCCCAGCATTTT. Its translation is CASSPRTGRQPQHF.